The 24 T cell receptor beta chains reported below all come from one sample, sequenced in a study of T cells in Graves' hyperthyroidism and ophthalmopathy. Authors of the study amplified TCR beta CDR3 regions from RNA transcripts. The HTBI primer set served for first-round RT-PCR of the TCR CDR3. TCRdb re-called the multiplex PCR reads with MiXCR, one entry per CDR3 protein. There are around 450,000 distinct CDR3 sequences in the sample; 15% to 19% occur only once, and 7.7% lies in the top ten. Sequencing input: blood. The receptors were sampled from a young woman with Graves' hyperthyroidism.

This clonotype was observed many times. The rearrangement links TRBV2 to TRBJ2-7; no firm D call. Germline assignment: CDR1 SNHLY and CDR2 FYNNEI. The CDR3 contains 18 residues. Trimming stripped 0 bases from V and 0 bases from J, with 18 bases between. DNA for the CDR3: TGTGCCAGCAGTGAAGCGCTCTCCCTCGGCGAGATCTCCTACGAGCAGTACTTC. It encodes CASSEALSLGEISYEQYF.

There are many counts of this clonotype. This chain connects TRBV11-2 to TRBJ1-1; D might be TRBD1 (5 bases). CDR3 size: 13 residues. V was cut by 8 bases and J by 3 bases, with 13 bases left in between. Germline CDR1 SGHAT, CDR2 FQNNGV. CDR3 sequence reads: CASLGQGDTEAFF. CDR3 DNA: TGTGCCAGCCTCGGGCAGGGAGACACTGAAGCTTTCTTT. The entire variable domain, with the rest obtained from reference TRBV11-2 and TRBJ1-1, is as follows: EAGVAQSPRYKIIEKRQSVAFWCNPISGHATLYWYQQILGQGPKLLIQFQNNGVVDDSQLPKDRFSAERLKGVDSTLKIQPAKLEDSAVYLCASLGQGDTEAFFGQGTRLTVV.

The table lists this clonotype with many counts. The V call is TRBV5-1, the J call TRBJ1-2; TRBD1 agrees at 9 bases. Trimming at V came to 2 bases and at J to 5 bases, leaving 13 bases not matched to a gene. This CDR3 has 17 residues. CDR1 and CDR2 from the germline V gene are SGHRS and YFSETQ. The CDR3 spells CASSFSTGQGTTYGYTF. The CDR3 DNA reads TGCGCCAGCAGCTTTTCCACCGGACAGGGGACGACGTATGGCTACACCTTC.

Many counts were recorded for this clonotype. This chain connects TRBV12-5 to TRBJ2-2; D is perhaps TRBD2 (5 bases). Trimming left V 5 bases short and J 5 bases short, with 12 bases between. The germline CDR1 and CDR2 sequences are LGHNT and FRNRAP. The CDR3 is made up of 14 amino acids. This CDR3 is CASGPGIDTGELFF. CDR3 sequence (DNA): TGTGCTAGTGGTCCGGGGATTGATACCGGGGAGCTGTTTTTT.

This clonotype occurred a few times. The CDR3 here is CASRTGTGFLKQYF. In nucleotides, the CDR3 is TGTGCCAGCAGAACCGGGACAGGGTTTTTGAAGCAGTACTTC. The gene calls are TRBV6-2 or TRBV6-3 and TRBJ2-7; 9 bases agree with TRBD1. There are 14 residues in the CDR3. The germline gives CDR1 MNHEY, CDR2 SVGEGT. The V gene end was trimmed by 6 bases and the J gene end by 8 bases; junction bases not matched to a gene: 11.

This clonotype was seen repeatedly, ten times or more. In nucleotides, the CDR3 is TGTGCCACCAGCCCCGGACCCAACACCGGGGAGCTGTTTTTT. Its protein is CATSPGPNTGELFF. V gene TRBV15 combines with J gene TRBJ2-2; D call uncertain. Germline assignment: CDR1 LNHNV and CDR2 YYDKDF (reference sequence). Trimming cost V 5 bases and J 2 bases, with 9 bases left between them. CDR3 length: 14 residues.

This clonotype occurred many times. This chain's CDR3 is CASSYGGGGVLETQYF. In DNA form, the CDR3 reads TGTGCCAGCAGTTACGGCGGGGGCGGCGTTCTGGAGACCCAGTACTTC. This sequence joins TRBV6-1 and TRBJ2-5; weak D call: TRBD2 (7 bases). Trimming removed 5 bases from V and 5 bases from J, with 21 bases in between. The CDR3 is 16 residues long. CDR1 and CDR2 from the germline V gene are MNHNS and SASEGT.

A few counts support this clonotype. The chain links TRBV30 to TRBJ2-5, with D perhaps matching TRBD2 (6 bases). The CDR3 has 15 amino acids. Trimming pared 5 bases from V and 5 bases from J, leaving 21 bases between. Germline CDR1 GTSNPN, CDR2 SVGIG (reference sequence). The CDR3 nucleotides read TGTGCCTGGCGGGACCGGGACTCCCAATGGGAGACCCAGTACTTC. Its translation is CAWRDRDSQWETQYF.

V is TRBV4-2 and J is TRBJ2-5, with D perhaps matching TRBD1 (5 bases). CDR3 length equals 16 residues. Germline lookup yields CDR1 LGHNA and CDR2 YNFKEQ. Between the trimmed V and J ends, which lost 0 bases and 1 base, there was a span of 12 bases. CDR3 sequence (DNA): TGTGCCAGCAGCCAAGATTTGGGGCAGGGCCAAGAGACCCAGTACTTC. Encoded protein: CASSQDLGQGQETQYF.

This clonotype was detected only a few times. The chain has TRBV7-3 and TRBJ2-1; D is possibly TRBD2 (6 bases). The CDR3 contains 15 residues. Germline CDR1 reads SGHTA; CDR2 reads FQGTGA. Trimming removed 2 bases at V and 7 bases at J, with 15 bases between. CDR3 loop: CASSLAGGGLNEQFF. The CDR3 DNA follows: TGTGCCAGCAGCTTAGCCGGGGGAGGTCTTAATGAGCAGTTCTTC.

This clonotype turned up a few times. The chain employs TRBV19 and TRBJ1-6; maybe TRBD1 (6 bases). V was cut by 3 bases and J by 12 bases, with 15 bases left in between. This CDR3 has 14 residues. Per the germline V gene, CDR1 is LNHDA and CDR2 is SQIVND (reference sequence). The CDR3 DNA is TGTGCCAGTAGTATTGGTAACAGGGAAGGACCCCTCCACTTT. This translates into CASSIGNREGPLHF. Full variable domain (outside the CDR3, taken from reference TRBV19 and TRBJ1-6): DGGITQSPKYLFRKEGQNVTLSCEQNLNHDAMYWYRQDPGQGLRLIYYSQIVNDFQKGDIAEGYSVSREKKESFPLTVTSAQKNPTAFYLCASSIGNREGPLHFGNGTRLTVT.

This clonotype was recorded at least ten times. V is TRBV10-3 and J is TRBJ1-2; TRBD1 might be the D (6 bases). The CDR3 extends over 13 amino acids. V gave up 2 bases and J gave up 10 bases, with 14 bases separating them. Germline V gene data show CDR1 as ENHRY and CDR2 as SYGVKD. The CDR3 is CAISEGGQSTYTF. The DNA of the CDR3 is TGTGCCATCAGTGAGGGGGGGCAAAGTACCTACACCTTC.

The chain carries TRBV2 and TRBJ2-7, with a tentative D call TRBD1 (6 bases). CDR3 length: 15 amino acids. Germline CDR1 SNHLY, CDR2 FYNNEI. Between the trimmed V and J ends, which lost 3 bases and 0 bases, there was a span of 12 bases. CDR3 region: CASSDRTAYSYEQYF. The CDR3 DNA follows: TGTGCCAGCAGTGACCGGACAGCGTACTCCTACGAGCAGTACTTC.

This clonotype occurred many times. This rearrangement joins TRBV5-1 to TRBJ2-5, with D perhaps TRBD2 (6 bases). There are 17 residues in the CDR3. V was clipped by 0 bases and J by 1 base, with 16 bases between them. The germline V gene encodes CDR1 SGHRS and CDR2 YFSETQ. This CDR3 reads CASSLGAGTTVQETQYF. The CDR3 coding sequence is TGCGCCAGCAGCTTGGGTGCGGGGACGACCGTCCAAGAGACCCAGTACTTC. Complete variable domain (other parts from reference TRBV5-1 and TRBJ2-5): KAGVTQTPRYLIKTRGQQVTLSCSPISGHRSVSWYQQTPGQGLQFLFEYFSETQRNKGNFPGRFSGRQFSNSRSEMNVSTLELGDSALYLCASSLGAGTTVQETQYFGPGTRLLVL.

The rearrangement joins TRBV7-2 to TRBJ2-3, with D possibly matching TRBD2 (6 bases). The CDR3 length is 13 residues. Trimming removed 6 bases at V and 4 bases at J, with 11 bases between. CDR1 is SGHTA and CDR2 is FQGNSA in the germline V gene. Here the CDR3 DNA reads TGTGCCAGCAGTCGGCCGGGGGCAGATACGCAGTATTTT. Translating gives CASSRPGADTQYF.

This clonotype has just a few counts. A much larger clonotype is one base distant, so this may be a read error. This chain uses TRBV20-1 with TRBJ1-1, with D hard to call. This CDR3 contains 15 residues. The germline CDR1 and CDR2 sequences are DFQATT and SNEGSKA (reference sequence). CDR3 nucleotide sequence: TGCAGTACTAGAGATTCCGGGTCCGGGGTCACTGAAGCTTTCTTT. This translates into CSTRDSGSGVTEAFF.

Turning to this clonotype: Just one base apart from a much larger clone, this may be a read error. The V and J genes are TRBV10-3 and TRBJ2-7; D gene uncertain. Trimming cost V 5 bases and J 9 bases, with 17 bases left between them. CDR1 is ENHRY and CDR2 is SYGVKD in the germline V gene. This CDR3 is built from 13 residues. The CDR3 protein is CAISYERDSGQYF. The CDR3, as DNA: TGTGCCATCAGTTACGAAAGGGATAGTGGGCAGTACTTC.

The chain combines TRBV18 with TRBJ2-5; 9 bases are a match to TRBD1. This CDR3 spans 16 amino acids. V was pared by 2 bases and J by 4 bases, with 8 bases of the junction left unmatched. The germline gives CDR1 KGHSH, CDR2 LQKENI. CDR3 in amino acids: CASSPITGTGIETQYF. The DNA for the CDR3 is TGTGCCAGCTCACCAATAACCGGGACAGGGATAGAGACCCAGTACTTC.

This clonotype was seen ten or more times. The chain couples TRBV27 to TRBJ1-1; maybe TRBD1 (6 bases). V lost 0 bases, J lost 6 bases, and 14 bases lay in between. The CDR3 totals 15 residues. Germline V gives CDR1 MNHEY, CDR2 SMNVEV (reference sequence). CDR3 DNA sequence: TGTGCCAGCAGTTTATCCCAGGGGATCATCGCTGAAGCTTTCTTT. It specifies CASSLSQGIIAEAFF.

Many counts were recorded for this clonotype. The rearrangement joins TRBV29-1 to TRBJ1-2; 9 positions agree with TRBD1. J was trimmed by 6 bases and V by 6 bases; bases with no gene match: 5. Germline loops: CDR1 SQVTM, CDR2 ANQGSEA. The CDR3 sequence is 12 residues long. CDR3 protein: CSVQQGADGYTF. The CDR3 DNA reads as TGCAGCGTGCAACAGGGGGCAGATGGCTACACCTTC.

This clonotype has a count of ten or more. V gene TRBV5-6 combines with J gene TRBJ2-5; no firm D call. Germline CDR1 and CDR2: SGHDT and YYEEEE. Trimming stripped 4 bases from V and 7 bases from J, with 11 bases between. The CDR3 is 12 amino acids. DNA of the CDR3: TGTGCCAGCAGCCGCCCGGTGGGGACCCAGTACTTC. Protein: CASSRPVGTQYF.

Worth noting for this clonotype: A much more abundant neighbour one base away suggests this may be a read error. The CDR3 nucleotides read TGTGCCGGCAGCTCGCCCGGGACTAGCAGCAATGAGCAGTTCTTC. It specifies CAGSSPGTSSNEQFF. This chain connects TRBV7-3 to TRBJ2-1; 9 nucleotides agree with TRBD2. The CDR3 is made up of 15 amino acids. Germline CDR1 reads SGHTA; CDR2 reads FQGTGA.

This clonotype was seen repeatedly, ten times or more. V and J are TRBV5-1 and TRBJ1-1, with 9 bases identical to TRBD1. CDR1 and CDR2 (germline): SGHRS, YFSETQ. V dropped 3 bases and J dropped 7; count of bases not matched to a gene: 7. The CDR3 is 14 amino acids. This CDR3 reads CASSYNRGQGEAFF. CDR3 nucleotide sequence: TGCGCCAGCAGCTACAACAGGGGGCAAGGTGAAGCTTTCTTT.

This clonotype was counted many times. The chain joins TRBV12-3 or TRBV12-4 to TRBJ1-3; D call uncertain. Between the trimmed V and J ends, which lost 6 bases and 0 bases, there was a span of 12 bases. The CDR3 has 15 amino acids. DNA for the CDR3: TGTGCCAGCAGGGTAGATGCCTCCTCTGGAAACACCATATATTTT. It encodes CASRVDASSGNTIYF.